Listed here are 21 T cell receptor beta chains from one sample, sequenced in a study of chemoradiotherapy in HPV16-positive cancers. The data were produced by immunoSEQ multiplex PCR, yet TCRdb's version contains in-frame clones alone and is incomplete. The sample lists about 5,000 clones; 95% to 96% were seen once. Sequenced here: tumor tissue, sampled from a patient who underwent chemoradiotherapy. All receptors come from a human donor with HPV-associated anogenital cancer.

The genes are TRBV7-2 and TRBJ1-5, with TRBD1 identical over 8 bases. Trimming at V came to 5 bases and at J to 2 bases, leaving 8 bases not matched to a gene. Looked up from germline, CDR1 is SGHTA and CDR2 is FQGNSA. The CDR3 contains 16 residues. CDR3 sequence reads: CASSRQGTTGNQPQHF. The CDR3 coding sequence is TGTGCCAGCAGCCGACAGGGGACAACGGGCAATCAGCCCCAGCATTTT.

The chain links TRBV18 to TRBJ2-3, with D perhaps assigned TRBD1 or TRBD2 (5 bases each). The V and J ends lost 2 bases and 4 bases respectively, with 13 bases between them. This CDR3 has 15 residues. CDR1 and CDR2 (germline): KGHSH, LQKENI. In nucleotides, the CDR3 is TGTGCCAGCTCACCATCTCTATCGGGGCCAGATACGCAGTATTTT. Its protein is CASSPSLSGPDTQYF. The whole variable domain, filled in from reference TRBV18 and TRBJ2-3, reads NAGVMQNPRHLVRRRGQEARLRCSPMKGHSHVYWYRQLPEEGLKFMVYLQKENIIDESGMPKERFSAEFPKEGPSILRIQQVVRGDSAAYFCASSPSLSGPDTQYFGPGTRLTVL.

The rearrangement links TRBV19 to TRBJ2-2; TRBD2 agrees at 14 bases. Germline assignment: CDR1 LNHDA and CDR2 SQIVND (reference sequence). V lost 1 base, J lost 2 bases, and 3 bases stayed unmatched. The CDR3 loop spans 18 amino acids. CDR3 in amino acids: CASSIGTSGRLNTGELFF. CDR3 in DNA: TGTGCCAGTAGTATAGGGACTAGCGGGAGGCTAAACACCGGGGAGCTGTTTTTT.

The chain links TRBV14 to TRBJ1-2; 9 nucleotides align to TRBD1. Per germline, CDR1 SGHDN and CDR2 FVKESK. V lost 2 bases, J lost 2 bases, and 3 bases stayed unmatched. This CDR3 is 15 amino acids long. The CDR3 here is CASSQTGGRNYGYTF. The CDR3 DNA reads as TGTGCCAGCAGCCAAACAGGGGGCCGGAACTATGGCTACACCTTC.

This clone was seen more than once but under ten times. The V and J genes are TRBV6-6 and TRBJ2-1; D is undetermined. CDR1 MNHNY and CDR2 SVGAGI come from the germline V gene (reference sequence). The CDR3 runs 12 residues. Trimming stripped 4 bases from V and 6 bases from J, with 7 bases between. CDR3 DNA sequence: TGTGCCAGCAGTTCCCACAGCAATGAGCAGTTCTTC. Translating gives CASSSHSNEQFF.

The genes are TRBV30 and TRBJ2-2, with D possibly TRBD1 on 6 matching bases. V lost 0 bases to trimming and J lost 4 bases, with 6 bases between them. Germline CDR1 GTSNPN, CDR2 SVGIG (reference sequence). This CDR3 comprises 13 residues. In DNA form, the CDR3 reads TGTGCCTGGAGTGTAGGGGGCACCGGGGAGCTGTTTTTT. Translation gives CAWSVGGTGELFF.

The rearrangement links TRBV29-1 to TRBJ2-3; 10 nucleotides line up with TRBD2. The trim removed 6 bases at V and 3 bases at J, leaving 6 bases unmatched. The CDR3 is 14 amino acids. Germline CDR1 reads SQVTM; CDR2 reads ANQGSEA. This chain's CDR3 is CSVVEREGTDTQYF. Written as DNA, the CDR3 is TGCAGCGTCGTCGAGCGGGAGGGAACAGATACGCAGTATTTT.

The chain uses TRBV19 and TRBJ2-2; maybe TRBD1 (5 bases). Trimming shortened V by 1 base and J by 6 bases, and 12 bases separated the two germline ends. This CDR3 is 15 amino acids long. The germline V gene encodes CDR1 LNHDA and CDR2 SQIVND (reference sequence). CDR3 region: CASSIAARAAGELFF. The CDR3, as DNA: TGTGCCAGTAGTATAGCGGCCAGGGCGGCCGGGGAGCTGTTTTTT. The variable domain in full, with the rest retrieved from reference TRBV19 and TRBJ2-2, is DGGITQSPKYLFRKEGQNVTLSCEQNLNHDAMYWYRQDPGQGLRLIYYSQIVNDFQKGDIAEGYSVSREKKESFPLTVTSAQKNPTAFYLCASSIAARAAGELFFGEGSRLTVL.

The V call is TRBV6-6, the J call TRBJ2-7; 8 bases fit TRBD1. Germline CDR1 reads MNHNY; CDR2 reads SVGAGI (reference sequence). After removal of 2 bases from V and 5 bases from J, the junction contained 8 bases not matched to a gene. The CDR3 loop spans 15 amino acids. The CDR3 reads CASSYGRTGSNEQYF. CDR3 DNA sequence: TGTGCCAGCAGTTACGGGAGGACAGGGTCCAACGAGCAGTACTTC.

This chain uses TRBV28 with TRBJ2-5; D tentatively reads TRBD1 or TRBD2 (5 bases each). The CDR3 runs 16 residues. V was cut by 5 bases and J by 9 bases, with 25 bases left in between. Germline CDR1 reads MDHEN; CDR2 reads SYDVKM. The CDR3: CASSPWGKTGPGAQYF. CDR3 sequence (DNA): TGTGCCAGCAGTCCTTGGGGGAAGACGGGCCCCGGGGCCCAGTACTTC.

This chain links TRBV19 with TRBJ1-1, with 7 bases identical to TRBD1. The germline V gene has CDR1 LNHDA and CDR2 SQIVND (reference sequence). The CDR3 length is 16 residues. The V and J ends lost 0 bases and 0 bases, in that order; junction bases with no gene match: 4. Here the CDR3 DNA reads TGTGCCAGTAGTATAGACCAGGGGGGAATGAACACTGAAGCTTTCTTT. It is translated as CASSIDQGGMNTEAFF.

This clone was picked up a small number of times. This chain connects TRBV6-5 to TRBJ2-3; 14 bases fit TRBD2. CDR1 and CDR2 from the germline V gene are MNHEY and SVGAGI. The CDR3 spans 14 residues. The trim removed 6 bases at V and 9 bases at J, leaving 5 bases unmatched. The CDR3 is CASSRLAGGMTQYF. DNA for the CDR3: TGTGCCAGCAGCCGACTAGCGGGGGGGATGACGCAGTATTTT.

This rearrangement joins TRBV5-1 to TRBJ2-4; D assignment may be TRBD1 or TRBD2 (5 bases each). Germline CDR1 is SGHRS and CDR2 is YFSETQ. Between the trimmed V and J ends, which lost 0 bases and 9 bases, there was a span of 13 bases. The CDR3 runs 14 residues. CDR3 DNA: TGCGCCAGCAGCTTGGATGGGGGACGTAGCATTCAGTACTTC. Translated, it gives CASSLDGGRSIQYF. Full variable domain (missing parts from reference TRBV5-1 and TRBJ2-4): KAGVTQTPRYLIKTRGQQVTLSCSPISGHRSVSWYQQTPGQGLQFLFEYFSETQRNKGNFPGRFSGRQFSNSRSEMNVSTLELGDSALYLCASSLDGGRSIQYFGAGTRLSVL.

This clone has just one count. The chain employs TRBV7-2 and TRBJ2-7; D may be TRBD1 or TRBD2 (6 bases each). The V gene's germline CDR1 is SGHTA and CDR2 FQGNSA. The CDR3 runs 14 residues. V was cut by 2 bases and J by 2 bases, with 10 bases left in between. CDR3 sequence (DNA): TGTGCCAGCAGCTTATACCGGGGGCCCTACGAGCAGTACTTC. It yields the protein CASSLYRGPYEQYF.

This clone was observed a single time. The chain carries TRBV28 and TRBJ1-5, with 12 bases matching TRBD1. The CDR3 covers 15 residues. V was pared by 6 bases and J by 2 bases, with 2 bases of the junction left unmatched. Germline V CDR1 and CDR2: MDHEN, SYDVKM. CDR3 in DNA: TGTGCCAGCAGGGGGACAGGGGGCGGCAATCAGCCCCAGCATTTT. It is translated as CASRGTGGGNQPQHF.

The count of this clone is one. The chain recombines TRBV30 with TRBJ1-4; D possibly corresponds to TRBD1 (6 bases). The CDR3 spans 16 residues. Between the trimmed V and J ends, which lost 2 bases and 5 bases, there was a span of 18 bases. Germline CDR1 and CDR2: GTSNPN and SVGIG (reference sequence). The DNA of the CDR3 is TGTGCCTGGAGTAAGGTCGATGGGGGGCAAAATGAAAAACTGTTTTTT. Protein sequence: CAWSKVDGGQNEKLFF.

The rearrangement joins TRBV6-5 to TRBJ2-7; D perhaps matches TRBD2 (7 bases). V was clipped by 5 bases and J by 1 base, with 15 bases between them. CDR3 size: 15 residues. In germline, CDR1 is MNHEY, CDR2 SVGAGI. In DNA, the CDR3 is TGTGCCAGCAGTGGACGGGGGGCCGGTTCCTACGAGCAGTACTTC. Translating gives CASSGRGAGSYEQYF.

CDR3 DNA sequence: TGTGCCAGCAGCTCCGGGGGTGGCACAGATACGCAGTATTTT. Its protein product is CASSSGGGTDTQYF. V is TRBV7-2 and J is TRBJ2-3, with TRBD2 as a possible D gene (6 bases). The CDR3 sequence is 14 residues long. Trimming removed 4 bases at V and 1 base at J, with 9 bases between. Germline loops: CDR1 SGHTA, CDR2 FQGNSA.

V gene TRBV28 combines with J gene TRBJ2-7; D is unresolved. CDR3 length: 11 amino acids. Trimming stripped 5 bases from V and 5 bases from J, with 7 bases between. Germline CDR1 reads MDHEN; CDR2 reads SYDVKM. The CDR3 DNA reads TGTGCCAGCAGTCGCGGCAACGAGCAGTACTTC. Translated: CASSRGNEQYF.

V usage is TRBV5-1 and J usage is TRBJ2-2; 7 bases line up with TRBD1. Germline V gene sequence: CDR1 SGHRS, CDR2 YFSETQ. The trim removed 4 bases at V and 9 bases at J, leaving 3 bases unmatched. This CDR3 region has 12 residues. The DNA for the CDR3 is TGCGCCAGCAGCCCGGGACAGCGGGAGCTGTTTTTT. It yields the protein CASSPGQRELFF. The variable domain in full, completed from reference TRBV5-1 and TRBJ2-2, reads KAGVTQTPRYLIKTRGQQVTLSCSPISGHRSVSWYQQTPGQGLQFLFEYFSETQRNKGNFPGRFSGRQFSNSRSEMNVSTLELGDSALYLCASSPGQRELFFGEGSRLTVL.

The chain recombines TRBV6-6 with TRBJ2-3; D call uncertain. The CDR3 contains 15 residues. From germline, CDR1 is MNHNY and CDR2 SVGAGI (reference sequence). Trimming left V 6 bases short and J 4 bases short, with 17 bases between. The DNA for the CDR3 is TGTGCCAGCAGCTTTGACGGACCTAGGGCAGATACGCAGTATTTT. This codes for CASSFDGPRADTQYF.